The 21 T cell receptor beta chains below were found in one sample sequenced in a study of blood T cell repertoires in COVID-19. Produced via immunoSEQ multiplex PCR; TCRdb's table is partial and in-frame only. This sample has about 49,000 clones; 80% to 90% occur once, and the top ten carry less than 2.5%. The sample taken for sequencing was peripheral blood. These receptor sequences come from an elderly woman with COVID-19, enrolled during active disease.

This rearrangement joins TRBV7-2 to TRBJ1-5, with a tentative D call TRBD1 (6 bases). The CDR3 loop spans 14 amino acids. The V and J ends lost 2 bases and 6 bases respectively, with 11 bases between them. CDR1 is SGHTA and CDR2 is FQGNSA in the germline V gene. This CDR3 reads CASSLQGLGQPQHF. The CDR3 bases are TGTGCCAGCAGCTTACAGGGGCTCGGTCAGCCCCAGCATTTT.

The chain has TRBV7-9 and TRBJ2-7, with TRBD1 identical over 8 bases. Germline V gene sequence: CDR1 SEHNR, CDR2 FQNEAQ (reference sequence). This CDR3 region has 15 residues. V gave up 5 bases and J gave up 2 bases; unmatched junction bases: 8. DNA for the CDR3: TGTGCCAGCAGCACCAGACAGGGGTCAGCCTACGAGCAGTACTTC. Residues: CASSTRQGSAYEQYF.

The chain uses TRBV12-3 or TRBV12-4 and TRBJ1-2; weak D call: TRBD1 (6 bases). This CDR3 is 13 amino acids long. V dropped 6 bases and J dropped 4 bases, with 12 bases sitting between them. Written as DNA, the CDR3 is TGTGCCAGCAGAACGACAGGCCTCTATGGCTACACCTTC. This codes for CASRTTGLYGYTF.

The chain combines TRBV7-9 with TRBJ2-1, with 7 bases lining up with TRBD1. V shed 1 base and J 7 bases; nucleotides not matched to a gene: 7. CDR3 size: 15 residues. Germline CDR1 and CDR2: SEHNR and FQNEAQ (reference sequence). This chain's CDR3 is CASSLEQGPRNEQFF. The CDR3 bases are TGTGCCAGCAGCTTAGAACAGGGGCCCCGAAATGAGCAGTTCTTC.

The genes are TRBV28 and TRBJ2-1; perhaps TRBD1 as D (6 bases). The length of the CDR3 is 14 residues. V was cut by 2 bases and J by 12 bases, with 17 bases left in between. Germline lookup yields CDR1 MDHEN and CDR2 SYDVKM. The CDR3 sequence is CASSLSSGTGWQFF. The DNA for the CDR3 is TGTGCCAGCAGTTTAAGCTCCGGCACAGGGTGGCAGTTCTTC.

J is TRBJ1-4 and V is TRBV25-1, with 7 bases identical to TRBD1. The CDR3 contains 17 residues. Germline assignment: CDR1 MGHDK and CDR2 SYGVNS. Trimming cost V 2 bases and J 3 bases; bases outside gene matches: 9. The CDR3 coding sequence is TGTGCCAGCAGTGAAATCGGGCGACAGGGATCTAATGAAAAACTGTTTTTT. This translates into CASSEIGRQGSNEKLFF.

The rearrangement links TRBV5-1 to TRBJ2-3; maybe TRBD1 (5 bases). The CDR3 totals 14 residues. V gave up 4 bases and J gave up 5 bases, with 14 bases separating them. CDR1 and CDR2 from the germline V gene are SGHRS and YFSETQ. The CDR3 loop is CASSPRGHRDTQYF. Written as DNA, the CDR3 is TGCGCCAGCAGCCCGAGAGGACACCGAGATACGCAGTATTTT.

J is TRBJ1-4 and V is TRBV6-5, with D unclear. The CDR3 is 13 residues long. V lost 5 bases and J 0 bases, leaving 4 bases between the germline ends. Germline CDR1 is MNHEY and CDR2 is SVGAGI. The CDR3 spells CASSLSTNEKLFF. The CDR3 region has the DNA TGTGCCAGCAGTCTCTCAACTAATGAAAAACTGTTTTTT.

The chain is built from TRBV27 and TRBJ2-6; 10 bases agree with TRBD1. V shed 4 bases, J shed 0 bases, and the junction held 3 bases outside the gene matches. Germline assignment: CDR1 MNHEY and CDR2 SMNVEV (reference sequence). This CDR3 has 17 residues. The DNA for the CDR3 is TGTGCCAGCAGTTCCGGGACAGGGGTCTCTGGGGCCAACGTCCTGACTTTC. Translated: CASSSGTGVSGANVLTF.

This chain links TRBV18 with TRBJ1-2, with no clear D. V was shortened by 3 bases and J by 3 bases, with 17 bases between the two germline ends. The CDR3 extends over 16 amino acids. Germline CDR1 and CDR2: KGHSH and LQKENI. The DNA for the CDR3 is TGTGCCAGCTCACCTTCAAACCGTCGGTCCGACTATGGCTACACCTTC. This gives the protein CASSPSNRRSDYGYTF.

CDR3 nucleotides: TGTGCCATCAGTGACCCGGACAGGACCGAGGGGCAGCCCCAGCATTTT. This gives the protein CAISDPDRTEGQPQHF. The V call is TRBV10-3, the J call TRBJ1-5; 7 bases map to TRBD1. The V and J ends lost 3 bases and 7 bases, in that order; junction bases with no gene match: 12. CDR3 length equals 16 residues. Germline V gene sequence: CDR1 ENHRY, CDR2 SYGVKD.

The chain has TRBV3-1 (or the pseudogene TRBV3-2) and TRBJ1-2, with 9 bases identical to TRBD1. The CDR3 is 16 amino acids. The trim removed 4 bases at V and 5 bases at J, leaving 11 bases unmatched. Germline V gene lookup returns CDR1 LGHDT and CDR2 YNNKEL (reference sequence). CDR3 residues: CASSPTGQGTGYGYTF. CDR3 bases: TGTGCCAGCAGCCCCACGGGACAGGGAACGGGGTATGGCTACACCTTC.

CDR3 sequence (DNA): TGTGCCAGCAGCTATGGGCAGGGGCTAAGAGAGCAGTACTTC. Residues: CASSYGQGLREQYF. V gene TRBV7-9 combines with J gene TRBJ2-7; weak D call: TRBD1 (6 bases). Germline V lookup: CDR1 SEHNR, CDR2 FQNEAQ (reference sequence). V lost 4 bases and J 7 bases, leaving 17 bases between the germline ends. There are 14 residues in the CDR3.

The rearrangement uses TRBV24-1 and TRBJ2-2; 7 bases map to TRBD1. The CDR3 spans 16 residues. J gave up 1 base and V 7 bases, and 8 bases lay outside the gene matches. Germline CDR1 KGHDR, CDR2 SFDVKD. CDR3 sequence (DNA): TGTGCCACCAGAAGCCCCCGGACAGGGAACACCGGGGAGCTGTTTTTT. Protein: CATRSPRTGNTGELFF.

The V and J genes are TRBV6-6 and TRBJ2-7, with 7 bases lining up with TRBD1. Germline CDR1 reads MNHNY; CDR2 reads SVGAGI (reference sequence). V trimming: 0 bases; J trimming: 5 bases; junction bases outside the gene matches: 4. The CDR3 extends over 14 amino acids. The chain's CDR3 is CASSYSTGFHEQYF. The DNA of the CDR3 is TGTGCCAGCAGTTACTCGACAGGGTTTCACGAGCAGTACTTC.

This clone was counted only a few times. J is TRBJ1-1 and V is TRBV5-1; D may be TRBD1 (5 bases). Trimming took off 7 bases at V and 4 bases at J, with 17 bases between the two ends. CDR1 and CDR2 from the germline V gene are SGHRS and YFSETQ. The CDR3 totals 14 residues. The CDR3 is CASGDTSQGTEAFF. Here the CDR3 DNA reads TGCGCCAGCGGAGACACGTCGCAGGGCACTGAAGCTTTCTTT.

This clone was detected a few times. The chain recombines TRBV27 with TRBJ1-4; D not resolved. CDR3 length: 16 amino acids. Germline V gene data show CDR1 as MNHEY and CDR2 as SMNVEV (reference sequence). The V and J ends lost 2 bases and 8 bases respectively, with 18 bases between them. The CDR3 reads CASSLPRAGPREKLFF. The CDR3 coding sequence is TGTGCCAGCAGTTTACCCCGAGCGGGCCCAAGGGAAAAACTGTTTTTT. Using reference TRBV27 and TRBJ1-4 for the parts outside the CDR3, the full variable domain is EAQVTQNPRYLITVTGKKLTVTCSQNMNHEYMSWYRQDPGLGLRQIYYSMNVEVTDKGDVPEGYKVSRKEKRNFPLILESPSPNQTSLYFCASSLPRAGPREKLFFGSGTQLSVL.

The chain has TRBV12-3 or TRBV12-4 and TRBJ1-5, with D possibly matching TRBD1 (6 bases). The CDR3 covers 13 residues. Trimming cost V 6 bases and J 6 bases, with 12 bases left between them. For the CDR3, the DNA is TGTGCCAGCAGGGGCGGGGGGGCTCAGCCCCAGCATTTT. It is translated as CASRGGGAQPQHF.

V and J are TRBV13 and TRBJ2-4; D is possibly TRBD1 (5 bases). Germline V gene sequence: CDR1 PRHDT, CDR2 FYEKMQ (reference sequence). Trimming took 1 base from V and 9 from J, leaving 16 bases between them. CDR3 size: 15 residues. CDR3 sequence (DNA): TGTGCCAGCAGCTTAGATAGACAGCGTAGGGGCATTCAGTACTTC. Its translation: CASSLDRQRRGIQYF.

The chain uses TRBV7-2 and TRBJ2-3; 8 bases map to TRBD1. The CDR3 is made up of 16 amino acids. V gave up 5 bases and J gave up 0 bases; unmatched junction bases: 7. Germline CDR1 is SGHTA and CDR2 is FQGNSA. The CDR3 DNA reads TGTGCCAGCAGCCAACGACAGGGGCCGAGCACAGATACGCAGTATTTT. Protein sequence: CASSQRQGPSTDTQYF.

The J gene is TRBJ1-6, the V gene TRBV27; D is ambiguous. The CDR3 is 15 amino acids. Between the trimmed V and J ends, which lost 3 bases and 0 bases, there was a span of 6 bases. Germline lookup yields CDR1 MNHEY and CDR2 SMNVEV (reference sequence). The CDR3 DNA sequence: TGTGCCAGCAGTTTTTTCAGCTCCTATAATTCACCCCTCCACTTT. Translating it yields CASSFFSSYNSPLHF.